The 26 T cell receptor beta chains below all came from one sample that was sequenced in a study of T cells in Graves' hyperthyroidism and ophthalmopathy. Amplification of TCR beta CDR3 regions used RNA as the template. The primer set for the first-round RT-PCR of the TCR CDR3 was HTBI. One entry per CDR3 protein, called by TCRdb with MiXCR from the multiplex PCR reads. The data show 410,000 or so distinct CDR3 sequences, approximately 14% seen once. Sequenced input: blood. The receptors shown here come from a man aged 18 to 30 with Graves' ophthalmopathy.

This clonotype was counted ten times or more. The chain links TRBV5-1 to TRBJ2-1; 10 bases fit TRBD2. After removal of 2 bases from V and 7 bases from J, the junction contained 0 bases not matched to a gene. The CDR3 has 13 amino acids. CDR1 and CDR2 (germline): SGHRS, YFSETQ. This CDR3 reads CASSFSGGNEQFF. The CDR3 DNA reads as TGCGCCAGCAGCTTTAGCGGGGGGAATGAGCAGTTCTTC.

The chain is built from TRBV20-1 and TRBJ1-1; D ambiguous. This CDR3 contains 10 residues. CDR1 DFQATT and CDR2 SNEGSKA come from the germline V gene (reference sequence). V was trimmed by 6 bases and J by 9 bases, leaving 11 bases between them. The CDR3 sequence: CSAPGMQAFF. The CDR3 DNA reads TGCAGTGCCCCGGGGATGCAAGCTTTCTTT.

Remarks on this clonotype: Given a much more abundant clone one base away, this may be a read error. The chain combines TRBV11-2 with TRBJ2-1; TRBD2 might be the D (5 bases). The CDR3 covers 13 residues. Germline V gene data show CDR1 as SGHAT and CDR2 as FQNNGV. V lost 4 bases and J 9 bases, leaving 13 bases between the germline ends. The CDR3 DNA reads TGTGCCAGCAGCTACCATGAGAGCGGTGAGCAGTTCTTC. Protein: CASSYHESGEQFF.

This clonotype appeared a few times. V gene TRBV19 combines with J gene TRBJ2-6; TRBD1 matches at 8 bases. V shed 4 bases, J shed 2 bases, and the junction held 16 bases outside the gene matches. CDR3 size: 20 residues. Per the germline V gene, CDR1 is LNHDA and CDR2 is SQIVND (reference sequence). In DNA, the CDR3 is TGTGCCAGTAGTAGGGGCCTAACAAGACAGGGGAGGACTGGGGCCAACGTCCTGACTTTC. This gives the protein CASSRGLTRQGRTGANVLTF. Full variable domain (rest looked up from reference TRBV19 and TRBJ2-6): DGGITQSPKYLFRKEGQNVTLSCEQNLNHDAMYWYRQDPGQGLRLIYYSQIVNDFQKGDIAEGYSVSREKKESFPLTVTSAQKNPTAFYLCASSRGLTRQGRTGANVLTFGAGSRLTVL.

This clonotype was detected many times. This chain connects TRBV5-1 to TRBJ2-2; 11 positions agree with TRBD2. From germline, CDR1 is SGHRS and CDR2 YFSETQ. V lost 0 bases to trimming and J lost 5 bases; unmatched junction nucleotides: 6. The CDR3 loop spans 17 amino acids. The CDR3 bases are TGCGCCAGCAGCTTGGCCCAACTAGCGGGGGTGACCGGGGAGCTGTTTTTT. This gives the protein CASSLAQLAGVTGELFF. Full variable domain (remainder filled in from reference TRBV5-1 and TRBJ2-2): KAGVTQTPRYLIKTRGQQVTLSCSPISGHRSVSWYQQTPGQGLQFLFEYFSETQRNKGNFPGRFSGRQFSNSRSEMNVSTLELGDSALYLCASSLAQLAGVTGELFFGEGSRLTVL.

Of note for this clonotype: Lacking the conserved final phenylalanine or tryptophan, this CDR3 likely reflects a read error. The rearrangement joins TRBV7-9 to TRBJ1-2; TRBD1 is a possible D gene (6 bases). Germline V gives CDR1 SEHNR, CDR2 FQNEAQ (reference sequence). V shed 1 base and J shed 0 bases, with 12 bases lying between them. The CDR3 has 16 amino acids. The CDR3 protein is CASSLVGAEANYGYTL. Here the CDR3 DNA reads TGTGCCAGCAGCTTAGTGGGGGCTGAGGCTAACTATGGCTACACCCTC.

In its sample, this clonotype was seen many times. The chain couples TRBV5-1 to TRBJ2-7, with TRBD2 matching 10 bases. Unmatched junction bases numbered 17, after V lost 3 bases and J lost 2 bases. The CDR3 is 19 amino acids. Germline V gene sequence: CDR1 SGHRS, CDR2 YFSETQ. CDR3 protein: CASSWNPVSGGPFTYEQYF. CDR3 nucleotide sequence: TGCGCCAGCAGCTGGAACCCTGTTAGCGGGGGGCCCTTCACCTACGAGCAGTACTTC.

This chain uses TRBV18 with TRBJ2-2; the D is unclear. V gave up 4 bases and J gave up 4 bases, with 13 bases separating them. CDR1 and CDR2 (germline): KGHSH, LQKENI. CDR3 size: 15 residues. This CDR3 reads CASSLDIHTTGELFF. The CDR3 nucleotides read TGTGCCAGCTCACTTGACATCCACACCACCGGGGAGCTGTTTTTT.

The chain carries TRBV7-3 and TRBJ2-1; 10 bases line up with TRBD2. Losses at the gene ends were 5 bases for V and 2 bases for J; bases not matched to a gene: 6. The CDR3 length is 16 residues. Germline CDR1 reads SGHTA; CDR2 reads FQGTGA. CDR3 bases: TGTGCCAGCAGCAAGGCGGGGACTAGCGCCTACAATGAGCAGTTCTTC. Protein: CASSKAGTSAYNEQFF.

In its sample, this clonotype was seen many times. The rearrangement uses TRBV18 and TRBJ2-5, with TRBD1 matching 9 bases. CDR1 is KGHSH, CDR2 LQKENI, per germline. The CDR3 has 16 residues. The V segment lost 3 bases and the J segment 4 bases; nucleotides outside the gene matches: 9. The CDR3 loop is CASSPPGQGGGETQYF. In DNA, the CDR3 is TGTGCCAGCTCACCGCCGGGACAGGGAGGCGGAGAGACCCAGTACTTC. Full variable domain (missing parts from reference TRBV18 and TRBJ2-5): NAGVMQNPRHLVRRRGQEARLRCSPMKGHSHVYWYRQLPEEGLKFMVYLQKENIIDESGMPKERFSAEFPKEGPSILRIQQVVRGDSAAYFCASSPPGQGGGETQYFGPGTRLLVL.

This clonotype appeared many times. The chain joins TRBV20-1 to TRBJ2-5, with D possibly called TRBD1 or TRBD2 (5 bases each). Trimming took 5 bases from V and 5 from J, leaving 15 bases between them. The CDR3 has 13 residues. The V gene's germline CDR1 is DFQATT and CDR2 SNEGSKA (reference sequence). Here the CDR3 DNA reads TGCAGTGCTGAAGAGGGGCGCGCGGAGACCCAGTACTTC. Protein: CSAEEGRAETQYF.

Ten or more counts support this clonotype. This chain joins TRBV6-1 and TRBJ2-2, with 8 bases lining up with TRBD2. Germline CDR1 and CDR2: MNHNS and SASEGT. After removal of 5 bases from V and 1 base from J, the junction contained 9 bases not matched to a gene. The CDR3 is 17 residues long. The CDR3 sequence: CASSQRGGRKNTGELFF. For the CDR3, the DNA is TGTGCCAGCAGTCAGCGAGGCGGGAGGAAGAACACCGGGGAGCTGTTTTTT.

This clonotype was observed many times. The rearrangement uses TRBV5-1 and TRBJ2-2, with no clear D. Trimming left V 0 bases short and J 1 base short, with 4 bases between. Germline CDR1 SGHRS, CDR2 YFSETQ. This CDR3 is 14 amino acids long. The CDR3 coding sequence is TGCGCCAGCAGCTTGGAACAGAACACCGGGGAGCTGTTTTTT. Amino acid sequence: CASSLEQNTGELFF.

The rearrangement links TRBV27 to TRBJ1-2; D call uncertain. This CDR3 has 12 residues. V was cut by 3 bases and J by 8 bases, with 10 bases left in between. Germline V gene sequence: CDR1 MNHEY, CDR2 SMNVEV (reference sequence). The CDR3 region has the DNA TGTGCCAGCAGTTTCACTCTGGGCGGCTACACCTTC. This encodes CASSFTLGGYTF.

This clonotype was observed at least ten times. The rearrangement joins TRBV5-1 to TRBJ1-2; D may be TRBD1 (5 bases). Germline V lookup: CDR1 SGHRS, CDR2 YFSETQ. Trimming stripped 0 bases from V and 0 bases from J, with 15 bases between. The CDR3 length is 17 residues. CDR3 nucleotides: TGCGCCAGCAGCTTGGACCCCGGGACGGATGCTAACTATGGCTACACCTTC. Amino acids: CASSLDPGTDANYGYTF.

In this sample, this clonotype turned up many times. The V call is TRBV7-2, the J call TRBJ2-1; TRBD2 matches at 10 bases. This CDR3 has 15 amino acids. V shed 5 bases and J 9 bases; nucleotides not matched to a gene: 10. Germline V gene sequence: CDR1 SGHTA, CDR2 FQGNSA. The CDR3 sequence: CASSAPGLASSEQFF. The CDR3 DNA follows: TGTGCCAGCAGCGCTCCGGGACTAGCGTCTAGTGAGCAGTTCTTC.

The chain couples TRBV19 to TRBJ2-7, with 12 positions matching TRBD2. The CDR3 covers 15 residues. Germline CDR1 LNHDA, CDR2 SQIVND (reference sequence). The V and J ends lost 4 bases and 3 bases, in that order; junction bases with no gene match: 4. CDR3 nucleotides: TGTGCCAGTAGTACCTGGACTAGCGGGATCTACGAGCAGTACTTC. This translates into CASSTWTSGIYEQYF. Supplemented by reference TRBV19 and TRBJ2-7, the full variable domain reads DGGITQSPKYLFRKEGQNVTLSCEQNLNHDAMYWYRQDPGQGLRLIYYSQIVNDFQKGDIAEGYSVSREKKESFPLTVTSAQKNPTAFYLCASSTWTSGIYEQYFGPGTRLTVT.

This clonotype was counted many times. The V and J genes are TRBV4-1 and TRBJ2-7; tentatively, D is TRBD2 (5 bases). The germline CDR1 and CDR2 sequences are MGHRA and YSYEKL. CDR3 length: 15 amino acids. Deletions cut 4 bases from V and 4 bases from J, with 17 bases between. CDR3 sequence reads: CASSPRGGLSYEQYF. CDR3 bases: TGCGCCAGCAGCCCTCGCGGCGGGTTATCATACGAGCAGTACTTC.

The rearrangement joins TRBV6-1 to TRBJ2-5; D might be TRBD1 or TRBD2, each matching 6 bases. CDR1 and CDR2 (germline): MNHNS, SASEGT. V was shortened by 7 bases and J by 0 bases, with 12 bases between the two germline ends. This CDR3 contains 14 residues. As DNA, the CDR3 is TGTGCCAGCAAAAGGGGGACTCACCAAGAGACCCAGTACTTC. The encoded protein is CASKRGTHQETQYF.

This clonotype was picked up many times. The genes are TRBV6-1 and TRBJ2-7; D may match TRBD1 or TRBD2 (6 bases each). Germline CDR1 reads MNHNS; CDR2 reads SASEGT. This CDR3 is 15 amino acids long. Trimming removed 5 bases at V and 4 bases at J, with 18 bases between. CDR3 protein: CASSYGGSSSYEQYF. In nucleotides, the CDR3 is TGTGCCAGCAGTTACGGGGGCAGCAGCTCTTACGAGCAGTACTTC.

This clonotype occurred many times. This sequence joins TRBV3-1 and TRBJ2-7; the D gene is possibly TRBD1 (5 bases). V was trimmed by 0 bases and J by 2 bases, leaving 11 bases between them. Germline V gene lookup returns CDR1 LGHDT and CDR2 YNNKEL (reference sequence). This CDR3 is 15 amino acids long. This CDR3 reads CASSQDRQTTYEQYF. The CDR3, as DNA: TGTGCCAGCAGCCAAGATAGACAGACCACCTACGAGCAGTACTTC.

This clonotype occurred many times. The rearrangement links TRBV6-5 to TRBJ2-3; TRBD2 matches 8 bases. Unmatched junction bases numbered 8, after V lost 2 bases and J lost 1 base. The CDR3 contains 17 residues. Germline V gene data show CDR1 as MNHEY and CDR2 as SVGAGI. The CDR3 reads CASSYGWREARTDTQYF. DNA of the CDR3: TGTGCCAGCAGTTACGGTTGGCGGGAGGCTCGCACAGATACGCAGTATTTT.

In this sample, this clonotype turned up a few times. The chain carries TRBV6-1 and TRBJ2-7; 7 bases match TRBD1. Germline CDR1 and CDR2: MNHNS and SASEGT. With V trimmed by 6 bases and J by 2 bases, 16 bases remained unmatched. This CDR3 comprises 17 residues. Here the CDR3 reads CASRSGGQVGGPYEQYF. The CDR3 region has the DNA TGTGCCAGCAGGAGCGGAGGACAGGTTGGGGGACCCTACGAGCAGTACTTC.

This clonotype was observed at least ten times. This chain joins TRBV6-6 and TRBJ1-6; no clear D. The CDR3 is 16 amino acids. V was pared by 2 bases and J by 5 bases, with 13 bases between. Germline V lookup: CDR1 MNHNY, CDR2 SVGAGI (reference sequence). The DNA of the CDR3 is TGTGCCAGCAGTTACGGGCCGAGGAGGGATAATTCACCCCTCCACTTT. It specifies CASSYGPRRDNSPLHF.

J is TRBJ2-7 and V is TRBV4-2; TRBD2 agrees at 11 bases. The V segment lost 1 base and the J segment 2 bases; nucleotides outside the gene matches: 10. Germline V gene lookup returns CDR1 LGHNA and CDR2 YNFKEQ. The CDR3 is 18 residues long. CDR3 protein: CASSQGITGTSGTYEQYF. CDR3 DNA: TGTGCCAGCAGCCAAGGTATCACCGGGACTAGCGGAACCTACGAGCAGTACTTC.

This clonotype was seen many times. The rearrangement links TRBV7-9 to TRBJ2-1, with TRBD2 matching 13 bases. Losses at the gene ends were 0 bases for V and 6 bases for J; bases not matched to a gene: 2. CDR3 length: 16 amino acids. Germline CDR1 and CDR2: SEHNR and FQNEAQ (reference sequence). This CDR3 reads CASSLALAGGPNEQFF. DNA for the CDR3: TGTGCCAGCAGCTTAGCACTAGCGGGAGGGCCCAATGAGCAGTTCTTC.